This entry features one T cell receptor (beta chain) sequence. Its antigen is unidentified. The sample is drawn from a study of T cell responses to AZD1222 COVID-19 vaccine. There are 13 residues in the CDR3. V was cut by 3 bases and J by 2 bases, with 10 bases left in between. Germline V gives CDR1 DFQATT, CDR2 SNEGSKA (reference sequence). Data came from immunoSEQ multiplex PCR; TCRdb stores just in-frame clones and leaves some out. The sample records about 48,000 clones, about 91% being singletons. Overall study findings and caveats: After the peak T cell response, and only then, were repertoires sampled. Just a handful of AZD1222 recipients tested seropositive at baseline. Among spike-specific TCRs, nearly half reportedly target unmutated variant regions.

The receptor was derived from an adult who received the AZD1222 COVID-19 vaccine. This sequence joins TRBV20-1 and TRBJ1-1; no reliable D call. Sequenced material: peripheral blood, taken 28 days after the second AZD1222 dose. This CDR3 is CSASEGGNTEAFF. CDR3 coding DNA: TGCAGTGCTAGTGAGGGAGGTAACACTGAAGCTTTCTTT.